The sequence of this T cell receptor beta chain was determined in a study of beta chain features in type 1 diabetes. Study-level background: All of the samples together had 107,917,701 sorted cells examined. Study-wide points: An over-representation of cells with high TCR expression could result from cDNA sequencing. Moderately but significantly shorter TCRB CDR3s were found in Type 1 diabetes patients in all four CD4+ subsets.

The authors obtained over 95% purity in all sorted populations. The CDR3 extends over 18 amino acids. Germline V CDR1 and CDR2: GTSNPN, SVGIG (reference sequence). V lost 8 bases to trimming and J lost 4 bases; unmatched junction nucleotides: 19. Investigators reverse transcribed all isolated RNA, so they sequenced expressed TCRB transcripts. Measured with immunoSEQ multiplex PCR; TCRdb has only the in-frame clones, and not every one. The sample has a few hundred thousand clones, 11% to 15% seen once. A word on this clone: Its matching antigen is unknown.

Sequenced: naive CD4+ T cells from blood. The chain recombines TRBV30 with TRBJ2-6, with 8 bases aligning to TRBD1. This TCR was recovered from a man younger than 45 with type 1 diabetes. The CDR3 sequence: CAGPLGTGTLAGANVLTF. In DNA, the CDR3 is TGTGCCGGACCCCTTGGGACAGGCACCCTGGCGGGGGCCAACGTCCTGACTTTC.